Each of the 16 T cell receptor beta chains below was sequenced from the same sample in a study of T-cell memory formation after mild COVID-19. TCRdb re-derived calls from the 5' RACE reads in MiXCR, one entry per CDR3 protein. The table records 90,000 to 120,000 distinct CDR3 sequences, roughly 14% of them present only once. Sequencing was carried out using PBMCs or a T cell subset sorted from them (not recorded which). The receptors originated from a man aged 18 to 29 who had mild COVID-19 (a few samples of this study predate the infection). Cell type and time point are not known.

This clonotype was recorded a few times. The chain couples TRBV12-3 or TRBV12-4 to TRBJ2-7; D may be TRBD2 (5 bases). V was cut by 5 bases and J by 4 bases, with 18 bases left in between. The CDR3 has 15 amino acids. The CDR3 loop is CASSPGPKTGYEQYF. The CDR3 nucleotides are TGTGCCAGCAGTCCCGGGCCCAAAACGGGATACGAGCAGTACTTC.

This clonotype was seen only a few times. The chain recombines TRBV6-5 with TRBJ2-3; 7 nucleotides line up with TRBD1. The CDR3 is 16 residues long. CDR1 and CDR2 from the germline V gene are MNHEY and SVGAGI. Trimming at V came to 5 bases and at J to 3 bases, leaving 11 bases not matched to a gene. The CDR3 loop reads CASSHDPTGSTDTQYF. CDR3 sequence (DNA): TGTGCCAGCAGTCACGATCCGACAGGGTCGACAGATACGCAGTATTTT.

This clonotype was recorded a few times. V and J are TRBV13 and TRBJ1-2; D is perhaps TRBD1 (5 bases). The V and J ends lost 4 bases and 4 bases respectively, with 16 bases between them. The germline V gene has CDR1 PRHDT and CDR2 FYEKMQ (reference sequence). The CDR3 consists of 15 residues. DNA for the CDR3: TGTGCCAGCAGCTCCGCAGGGCGGACCATCTATGGCTACACCTTC. Its translation: CASSSAGRTIYGYTF.

This clonotype was counted ten times or more. The J gene is TRBJ2-4, the V gene TRBV5-1; tentative D call: TRBD2 (6 bases). CDR1 SGHRS and CDR2 YFSETQ come from the germline V gene. The CDR3 spans 16 residues. V dropped 5 bases and J dropped 7 bases, with 22 bases sitting between them. The CDR3 DNA is TGCGCCAGCAGTGCCCGATGGGGCGGGGTAGGCAACATTCAGTACTTC. The encoded protein is CASSARWGGVGNIQYF.

The chain couples TRBV9 to TRBJ2-3; 11 nucleotides line up with TRBD2. The trim removed 3 bases at V and 6 bases at J, leaving 6 bases unmatched. CDR3 size: 15 residues. Germline V gives CDR1 SGDLS, CDR2 YYNGEE. The CDR3 nucleotides are TGTGCCAGCAGCGACCCGGGACTAGCGGTTGATACGCAGTATTTT. Its protein product is CASSDPGLAVDTQYF.

This clonotype came up a few times. The rearrangement uses TRBV4-2 and TRBJ2-3, with TRBD2 matching 9 bases. The V and J ends lost 1 base and 6 bases, in that order; junction bases with no gene match: 8. The CDR3 length is 16 residues. The germline gives CDR1 LGHNA, CDR2 YNFKEQ. In nucleotides, the CDR3 is TGTGCCAGCAGCCAAGTGCGGGGGGGGCCGGGGGATACGCAGTATTTT. Translated: CASSQVRGGPGDTQYF.

The genes are TRBV5-6 and TRBJ2-4; 7 bases align to TRBD2. Germline V gene data show CDR1 as SGHDT and CDR2 as YYEEEE. CDR3 length: 17 amino acids. Germline trimming cut 5 bases from V and 3 bases from J; bases unmatched to any gene: 14. The CDR3 nucleotides are TGTGCCAGCAGAACGAAGGGAGGGCCCTGGGACAAAAACATTCAGTACTTC. Its protein product is CASRTKGGPWDKNIQYF.

This sequence joins TRBV7-9 and TRBJ2-3, with D perhaps TRBD1 (6 bases). The CDR3 runs to 17 residues. V was trimmed by 2 bases and J by 0 bases, leaving 15 bases between them. CDR1 and CDR2 (germline): SEHNR, FQNEAQ (reference sequence). The CDR3 DNA reads as TGTGCCAGCAGCTTACTAGGACAGCGATCTAGCACAGATACGCAGTATTTT. The encoded protein is CASSLLGQRSSTDTQYF.

This clonotype appeared a few times. The chain combines TRBV11-2 with TRBJ2-6; D gene uncertain. The CDR3 has 15 residues. Trimming shortened V by 5 bases and J by 2 bases, and 10 bases separated the two germline ends. Germline V gene sequence: CDR1 SGHAT, CDR2 FQNNGV. The CDR3 protein is CASSRWWAGANVLTF. The DNA of the CDR3 is TGTGCCAGCAGCCGCTGGTGGGCTGGGGCCAACGTCCTGACTTTC.

This clonotype was picked up many times. This chain joins TRBV6-5 and TRBJ2-7, with 9 bases identical to TRBD1. Germline CDR1 reads MNHEY; CDR2 reads SVGAGI. V gave up 5 bases and J gave up 4 bases; unmatched junction bases: 6. The CDR3 sequence is 14 residues long. The CDR3 protein is CASSAGTGRYEQYF. The CDR3 DNA follows: TGTGCCAGCAGTGCCGGGACAGGGAGGTACGAGCAGTACTTC.

This clonotype was counted only a few times. The J gene is TRBJ2-7, the V gene TRBV5-1, with 11 bases lining up with TRBD2. The germline gives CDR1 SGHRS, CDR2 YFSETQ. V lost 4 bases to trimming and J lost 2 bases; unmatched junction nucleotides: 5. The length of the CDR3 is 15 residues. Here the CDR3 DNA reads TGCGCCAGCAGCCTGACTAGCGGGGCCCCCTACGAGCAGTACGTC. This encodes CASSLTSGAPYEQYV.

This clonotype was seen a few times. CDR3 DNA: TGTGCCAGCACCTTCGGATCCTACACCGGGGAGCTGTTTTTT. Protein: CASTFGSYTGELFF. The rearrangement joins TRBV7-2 to TRBJ2-2; D gene uncertain. Looked up from germline, CDR1 is SGHTA and CDR2 is FQGNSA. V was clipped by 7 bases and J by 3 bases, with 12 bases between them. CDR3 length: 14 residues.

The sample holds a few counts of this clonotype. The V call is TRBV9, the J call TRBJ2-7; TRBD1 aligns across 8 bases. The CDR3 consists of 18 residues. The germline V gene encodes CDR1 SGDLS and CDR2 YYNGEE. The trim removed 3 bases at V and 3 bases at J, leaving 17 bases unmatched. The CDR3 spells CASSAPSEWDRSYYEQYV. In DNA form, the CDR3 reads TGTGCCAGCAGCGCCCCGTCGGAGTGGGACAGGTCCTACTACGAGCAGTACGTC.

This clonotype was recorded many times. The chain combines TRBV7-3 with TRBJ2-3, with D perhaps matching TRBD1 or TRBD2 (5 bases each). This CDR3 spans 15 amino acids. Germline V lookup: CDR1 SGHTA, CDR2 FQGTGA. V lost 0 bases and J lost 2, with 9 bases in between. The CDR3 region is CASSLTGVATDTQYF. The CDR3 nucleotides are TGTGCCAGCAGCTTAACGGGGGTGGCCACAGATACGCAGTATTTT.

Only a few counts were recorded for this clonotype. V usage is TRBV4-1 and J usage is TRBJ1-1; 9 nucleotides match TRBD1. Germline trimming cut 8 bases from V and 5 bases from J; bases unmatched to any gene: 6. The CDR3 spans 13 residues. Germline V lookup: CDR1 MGHRA, CDR2 YSYEKL. In nucleotides, the CDR3 is TGCGCCAGCGGGGGACAGGGTGGAACTGAAGCTTTCTTT. This translates into CASGGQGGTEAFF.

This clonotype was seen a handful of times. The chain employs TRBV7-9 and TRBJ1-2; D is perhaps TRBD1 (6 bases). Trimming cost V 8 bases and J 5 bases, with 21 bases left between them. Germline V gene sequence: CDR1 SEHNR, CDR2 FQNEAQ (reference sequence). This CDR3 is built from 15 residues. CDR3: CASGEETGFSYGYTF. In DNA form, the CDR3 reads TGTGCCAGCGGCGAGGAAACAGGGTTTTCGTATGGCTACACCTTC.